This is a list of T cell receptor beta chains from one sample in a study of shared clonotypes between healthy human individuals. The repertoire was sequenced with immunoSEQ multiplex PCR; TCRdb's copy has only in-frame clones and lacks some. The table includes approximately 530,000 clones, about 95% detected once. The sample taken for sequencing was naive CD4+ T cells sorted from blood. The receptors were sampled from a woman aged 25 to 39 in good health. Each CDR3 is given without its conserved first and last residue. The order of the fields is V gene, clone size, J gene, CDR3 protein. Not all rows give a size; the values are once, few, many and, for expanded clones, a class.

TRBV7-2	NA	NA	ASSTLAGASEQY
TRBV7-9	NA	TRBJ2-3	ASSQGQVHTDTQY
TRBV7-9	NA	TRBJ2-5	ASGPQEQY
TRBV30	few	TRBJ2-2	AWSLLAGAGELF
TRBV6-5	NA	TRBJ1-3	ASKPGQGLGNTIY
TRBV19	NA	TRBJ2-1	ASSIEILAGPNEQF
TRBV5-4	NA	TRBJ2-7	ASSGGSGRSFYEQY
TRBV2	NA	TRBJ1-5	ASSDPPSIPPNQPQH
TRBV7-9	NA	TRBJ2-7	ASSPTRNYEQY
TRBV5-1	NA	TRBJ2-1	ASSLTSGPYNEQF
TRBV10-3	NA	TRBJ2-6	AISESKGKTGANVLT
TRBV27	NA	TRBJ2-7	ASSLLGTGLSYEQY
TRBV7-2	NA	TRBJ2-5	ASRKIPTLGETQY
TRBV5-1	NA	TRBJ2-7	ASSFLAGDYEQY
TRBV6-1	NA	TRBJ2-7	ASSKSGVGTYEQY
TRBV19	NA	TRBJ2-5	ASNLAGTGGETQY
TRBV6-1	NA	TRBJ2-7	ASSELAGGKYEQY
TRBV6-1	NA	TRBJ1-1	ASSEGRDTEAF
TRBV25-1	NA	TRBJ1-1	ASRQNTEAF
TRBV5-4	NA	TRBJ2-3	ASSRQGATDTQY
TRBV5-1	NA	TRBJ2-1	ASSLFRGRTNEQF
TRBV29-1	NA	TRBJ2-5	SVRPETQY
TRBV10-3	NA	TRBJ1-5	AISDLTGAQPQH
TRBV4-1	NA	TRBJ1-1	ASSQDRQREAF
TRBV2	NA	TRBJ1-5	ASSQGLRRNQPQH
TRBV7-2	NA	NA	ASSITSGSFEQY
TRBV6-5	NA	TRBJ2-2	ASSALADTGELF
TRBV19	once	TRBJ2-2	ASSRGTGGTGELF
TRBV7-2	once	TRBJ2-5	ASSKTSGSQETQY
TRBV5-4	once	TRBJ2-5	ASSLGGHSQETQY
TRBV6-5	NA	TRBJ2-7	ASSPTFH
TRBV5-4	NA	TRBJ2-7	ASSPGAPSSYEQY
TRBV5-1	NA	TRBJ2-6	ASSLALAGSSGANVLT
TRBV7-1	NA	TRBJ1-5	ASSLVRGNQPQH
TRBV4-1	NA	TRBJ1-2	ASSHREGTPGYT
TRBV20-1	NA	TRBJ2-1	SARAINEQF
TRBV7-9	NA	TRBJ2-7	ASSVSPYEQY
TRBV5-1	once	TRBJ2-2	ASSLAPSGNTGELF
TRBV5-4	NA	TRBJ2-7	ASSPGGPPAYEQY
TRBV28	NA	TRBJ2-7	ASSLGAGPYEQY
TRBV19	once	NA	ASSRAGGPSYEQY
TRBV19	NA	NA	ASSSTSGTNEQY
TRBV6-1	NA	TRBJ2-7	ASSPSTGLPYEQY
TRBV7-6	NA	TRBJ1-6	ASSLVSGGSPLH
TRBV9	NA	TRBJ2-2	ASSVSPTGGPGELF
TRBV28	NA	TRBJ2-3	ASSHSGRAGTDTQY
TRBV5-5	NA	TRBJ2-2	ASSLGETGELF
TRBV9	NA	TRBJ2-3	ASSGGEDTQY
TRBV28	NA	TRBJ1-1	ASSRARAGDAF